This T cell receptor (beta chain) comes out of a study of blood T cell repertoires in COVID-19. This table comes from immunoSEQ multiplex PCR, and its TCRdb copy is limited to in-frame clones, with some not included. This table has 250,000 or so clones, 88% appearing once. Trimming took off 0 bases at V and 0 bases at J, with 15 bases between the two ends. Per the germline V gene, CDR1 is SGHTA and CDR2 is FQGNSA. This CDR3 region has 18 residues. The sequenced sample was peripheral blood. The TCR originated in a woman aged 35 to 49 who had recovered from COVID-19. The chain couples TRBV7-2 to TRBJ1-5, with D unresolved. CDR3 region: CASSLAPGVTYSNQPQHF. The CDR3 bases are TGTGCCAGCAGCTTAGCCCCCGGGGTAACATATAGCAATCAGCCCCAGCATTTT.